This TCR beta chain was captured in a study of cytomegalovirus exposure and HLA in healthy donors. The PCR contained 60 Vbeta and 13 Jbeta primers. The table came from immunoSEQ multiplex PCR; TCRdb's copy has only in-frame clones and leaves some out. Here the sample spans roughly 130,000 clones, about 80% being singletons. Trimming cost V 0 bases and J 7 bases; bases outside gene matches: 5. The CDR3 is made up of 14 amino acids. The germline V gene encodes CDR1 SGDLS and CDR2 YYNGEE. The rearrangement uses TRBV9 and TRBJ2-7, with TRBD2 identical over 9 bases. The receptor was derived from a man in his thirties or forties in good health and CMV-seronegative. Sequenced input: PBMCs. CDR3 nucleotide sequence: TGTGCCAGCAGCGTAGGCGGGAGGGCCGATGAGCAGTACTTC. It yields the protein CASSVGGRADEQYF.